These T cell receptor beta chains were read from a single sample in a study of cytotoxic CD8 clonotypes in ibrutinib-treated CLL. The protocol was immunoSEQ multiplex PCR, while the TCRdb copy is restricted to in-frame clones and leaves out a portion. Found here are 150,000 or so clones, about 80% of them singletons; the top ten hold roughly 2%. Sequencing was performed on PBMCs, taken after 12 months of ibrutinib treatment. The receptors here all came from a human donor with chronic lymphocytic leukemia. Each CDR3 is given with its conserved first and last residue. D genes are given only for firm matches. Clone size appears in some rows only: once, few, many, or a class for an expanded clone.

d_gene: NA; v_gene: TRBV20-1; j_gene: TRBJ2-3; abundance: NA; CDR3aa: CSARRGDTQYF
d_gene: NA; v_gene: TRBV19; j_gene: TRBJ2-7; abundance: NA; CDR3aa: CASSIRRGGDYEQYF
d_gene: NA; v_gene: TRBV7-6; j_gene: TRBJ1-1; abundance: NA; CDR3aa: CASSFSGTVTGAFF
d_gene: NA; v_gene: TRBV5-3; j_gene: TRBJ2-5; abundance: NA; CDR3aa: CARSLAGRGRLLIFKKTQYF
d_gene: NA; v_gene: TRBV19; j_gene: TRBJ2-4; abundance: NA; CDR3aa: CASSEPEQGSGKNIQYF
d_gene: NA; v_gene: TRBV7-2; j_gene: TRBJ2-1; abundance: NA; CDR3aa: CASSYPEWGLADNEQFF
d_gene: NA; v_gene: TRBV7-2; j_gene: TRBJ2-7; abundance: NA; CDR3aa: CASSLQGGMDEQYF
d_gene: TRBD2; v_gene: TRBV28; j_gene: TRBJ2-7; abundance: NA; CDR3aa: CASSSGGAVSSYEQYF
d_gene: NA; v_gene: TRBV21-1; j_gene: TRBJ2-2; abundance: NA; CDR3aa: CASSTPRRDTGELFF
d_gene: TRBD2; v_gene: TRBV30; j_gene: TRBJ2-5; abundance: NA; CDR3aa: CAWSGGETQYF
d_gene: NA; v_gene: TRBV27; j_gene: TRBJ2-3; abundance: NA; CDR3aa: CASSPRADTQYF
d_gene: NA; v_gene: TRBV29-1; j_gene: TRBJ1-1; abundance: NA; CDR3aa: CSVEHGERRTEAFF
d_gene: TRBD1; v_gene: TRBV9; j_gene: TRBJ2-7; abundance: many; CDR3aa: CASSNRQGYEQYF
d_gene: NA; v_gene: TRBV19; j_gene: TRBJ2-6; abundance: NA; CDR3aa: CASRDESSGANVLTF
d_gene: NA; v_gene: TRBV7-2; j_gene: TRBJ2-3; abundance: NA; CDR3aa: CASSLAQAGRDTQYF
d_gene: NA; v_gene: TRBV27; j_gene: TRBJ1-2; abundance: NA; CDR3aa: CASSLFQNYGYTF
d_gene: TRBD2; v_gene: TRBV10-1; j_gene: TRBJ2-5; abundance: NA; CDR3aa: CASSEPTSGGVLDQETQYF
d_gene: TRBD1; v_gene: TRBV6-1; j_gene: TRBJ2-7; abundance: NA; CDR3aa: CASSDPGTGRYEQYF
d_gene: NA; v_gene: TRBV2; j_gene: TRBJ1-6; abundance: NA; CDR3aa: CASSEMGSGSYNSPLHF